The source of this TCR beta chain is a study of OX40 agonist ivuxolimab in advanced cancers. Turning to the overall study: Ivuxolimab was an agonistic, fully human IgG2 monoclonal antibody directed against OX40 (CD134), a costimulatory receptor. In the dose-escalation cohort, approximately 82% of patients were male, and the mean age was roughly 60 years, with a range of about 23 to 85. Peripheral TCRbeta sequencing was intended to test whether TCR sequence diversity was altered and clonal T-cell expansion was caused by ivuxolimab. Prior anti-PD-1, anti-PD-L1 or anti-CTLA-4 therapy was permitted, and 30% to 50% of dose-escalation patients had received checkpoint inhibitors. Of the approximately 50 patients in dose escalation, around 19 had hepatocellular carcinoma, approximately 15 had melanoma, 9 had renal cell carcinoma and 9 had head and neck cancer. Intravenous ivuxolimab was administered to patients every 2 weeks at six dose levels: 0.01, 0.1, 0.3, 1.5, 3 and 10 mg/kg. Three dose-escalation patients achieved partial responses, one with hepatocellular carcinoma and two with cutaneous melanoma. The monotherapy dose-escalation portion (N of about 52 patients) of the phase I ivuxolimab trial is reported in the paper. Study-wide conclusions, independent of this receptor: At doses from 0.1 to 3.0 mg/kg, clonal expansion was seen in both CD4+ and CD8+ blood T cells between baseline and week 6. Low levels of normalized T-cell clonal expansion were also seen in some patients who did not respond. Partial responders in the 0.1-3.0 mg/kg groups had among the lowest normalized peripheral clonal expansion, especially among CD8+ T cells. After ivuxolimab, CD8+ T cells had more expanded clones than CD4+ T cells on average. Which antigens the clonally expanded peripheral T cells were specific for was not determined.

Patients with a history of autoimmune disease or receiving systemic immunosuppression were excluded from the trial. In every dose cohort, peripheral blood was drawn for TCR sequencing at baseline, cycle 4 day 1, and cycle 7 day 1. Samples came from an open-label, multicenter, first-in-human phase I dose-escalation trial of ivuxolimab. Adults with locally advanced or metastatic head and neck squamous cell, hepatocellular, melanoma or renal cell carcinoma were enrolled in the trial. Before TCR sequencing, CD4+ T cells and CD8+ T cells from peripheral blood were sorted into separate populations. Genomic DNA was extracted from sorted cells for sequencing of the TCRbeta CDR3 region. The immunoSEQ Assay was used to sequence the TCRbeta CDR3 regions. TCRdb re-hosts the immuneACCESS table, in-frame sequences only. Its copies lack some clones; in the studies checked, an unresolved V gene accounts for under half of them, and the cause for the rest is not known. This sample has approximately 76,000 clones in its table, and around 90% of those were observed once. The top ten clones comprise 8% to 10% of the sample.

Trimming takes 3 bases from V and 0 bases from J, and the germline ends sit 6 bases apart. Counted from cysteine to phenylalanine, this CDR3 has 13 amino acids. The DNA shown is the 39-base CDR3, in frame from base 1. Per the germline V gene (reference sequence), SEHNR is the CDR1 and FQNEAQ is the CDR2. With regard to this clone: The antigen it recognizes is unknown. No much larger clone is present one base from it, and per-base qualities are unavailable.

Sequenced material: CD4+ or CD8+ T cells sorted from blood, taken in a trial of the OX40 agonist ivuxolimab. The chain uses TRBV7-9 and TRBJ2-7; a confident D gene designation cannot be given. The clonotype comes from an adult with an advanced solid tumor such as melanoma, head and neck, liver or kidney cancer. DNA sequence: TGTGCCAGCAGCTTCGTAGTCTCCTACGAGCAGTACTTC. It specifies CASSFVVSYEQYF.